By frequency in the sample, the clone carrying this T cell receptor (beta chain) is medium-sized (0.01 to 0.1%). This specimen belongs to a study of OX40 agonist ivuxolimab in advanced cancers. Assay used: immunoSEQ multiplex PCR; TCRdb lists only in-frame clones, some missing. The repertoire holds about 36,000 clones, with approximately 90% as singletons. Per the germline V gene, CDR1 is SEHNR and CDR2 is FQNEAQ (reference sequence). CDR3 size: 13 residues. V lost 1 base and J 4 bases, leaving 5 bases between the germline ends. J is TRBJ1-5 and V is TRBV7-9; no definite D call. This TCR came from an adult with an advanced solid tumor such as melanoma, head and neck, liver or kidney cancer. Sequencing used CD4+ or CD8+ T cells sorted from blood, obtained in a trial of the OX40 agonist ivuxolimab. The DNA for the CDR3 is TGTGCCAGCAGCTTAGGGGAAAATCAGCCCCAGCATTTT. Its protein is CASSLGENQPQHF. The full variable domain, in which reference TRBV7-9 and TRBJ1-5 provide the parts outside the CDR3, is DTGVSQNPRHKITKRGQNVTFRCDPISEHNRLYWYRQTLGQGPEFLTYFQNEAQLEKSRLLSDRFSAERPKGSFSTLEIQRTEQGDSAMYLCASSLGENQPQHFGDGTRLSIL.